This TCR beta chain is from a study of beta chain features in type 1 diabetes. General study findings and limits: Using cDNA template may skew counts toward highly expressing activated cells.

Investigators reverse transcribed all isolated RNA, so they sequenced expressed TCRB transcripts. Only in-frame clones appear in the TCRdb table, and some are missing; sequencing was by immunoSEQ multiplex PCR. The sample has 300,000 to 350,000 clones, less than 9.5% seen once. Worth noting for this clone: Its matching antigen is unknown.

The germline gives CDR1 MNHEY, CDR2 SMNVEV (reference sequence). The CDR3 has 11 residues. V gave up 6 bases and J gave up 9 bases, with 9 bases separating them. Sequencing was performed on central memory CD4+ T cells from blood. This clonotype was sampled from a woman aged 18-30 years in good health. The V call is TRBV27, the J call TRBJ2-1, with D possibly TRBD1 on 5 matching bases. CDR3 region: CASRSQGEQFF. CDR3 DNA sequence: TGTGCCAGCAGGAGTCAGGGTGAGCAGTTCTTC.